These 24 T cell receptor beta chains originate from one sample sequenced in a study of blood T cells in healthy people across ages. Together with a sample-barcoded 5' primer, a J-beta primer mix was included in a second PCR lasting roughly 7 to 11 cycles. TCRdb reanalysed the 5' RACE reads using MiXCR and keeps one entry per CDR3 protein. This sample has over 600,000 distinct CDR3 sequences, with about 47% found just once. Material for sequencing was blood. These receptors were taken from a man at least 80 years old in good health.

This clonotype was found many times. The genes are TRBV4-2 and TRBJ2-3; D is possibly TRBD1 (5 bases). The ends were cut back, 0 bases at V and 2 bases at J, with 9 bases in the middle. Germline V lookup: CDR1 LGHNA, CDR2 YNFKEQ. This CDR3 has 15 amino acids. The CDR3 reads CASSQEGRVTDTQYF. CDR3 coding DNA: TGTGCCAGCAGCCAAGAGGGGCGAGTCACAGATACGCAGTATTTT.

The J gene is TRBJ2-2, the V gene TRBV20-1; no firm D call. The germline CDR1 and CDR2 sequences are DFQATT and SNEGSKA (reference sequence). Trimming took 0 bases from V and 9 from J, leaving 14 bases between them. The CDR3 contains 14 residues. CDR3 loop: CSARDPQESRELFF. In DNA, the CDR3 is TGCAGTGCTAGAGACCCTCAAGAGTCCCGGGAGCTGTTTTTT.

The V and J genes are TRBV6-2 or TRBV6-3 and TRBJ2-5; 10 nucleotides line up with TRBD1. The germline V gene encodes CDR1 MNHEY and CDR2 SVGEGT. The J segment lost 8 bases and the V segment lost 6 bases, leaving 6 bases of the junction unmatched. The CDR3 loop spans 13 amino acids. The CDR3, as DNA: TGTGCCAGCAGCACCGGGACAGGGGCTACCCAGTACTTC. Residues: CASSTGTGATQYF.

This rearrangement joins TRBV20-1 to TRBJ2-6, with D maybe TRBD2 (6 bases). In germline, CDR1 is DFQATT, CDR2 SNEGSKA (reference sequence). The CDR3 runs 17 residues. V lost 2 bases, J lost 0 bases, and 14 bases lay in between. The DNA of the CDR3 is TGCAGTGCTAGAAAAACGGGACTGGACTCTGGGGCCAACGTCCTGACTTTC. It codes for CSARKTGLDSGANVLTF.

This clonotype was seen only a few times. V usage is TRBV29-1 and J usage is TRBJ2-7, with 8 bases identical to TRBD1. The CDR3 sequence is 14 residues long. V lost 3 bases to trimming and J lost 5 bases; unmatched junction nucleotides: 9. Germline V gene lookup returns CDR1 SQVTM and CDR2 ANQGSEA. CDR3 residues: CSVDITGQANEQYF. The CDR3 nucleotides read TGCAGCGTTGACATTACGGGACAGGCGAACGAGCAGTACTTC.

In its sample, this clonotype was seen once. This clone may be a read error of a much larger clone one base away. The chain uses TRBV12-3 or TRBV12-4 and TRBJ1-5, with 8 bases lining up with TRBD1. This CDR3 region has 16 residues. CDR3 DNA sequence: TGTGCCTGCAGTTCTACAGGGGGGGTTAGCAATCAGCCCCAGCATTTT. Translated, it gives CACSSTGGVSNQPQHF.

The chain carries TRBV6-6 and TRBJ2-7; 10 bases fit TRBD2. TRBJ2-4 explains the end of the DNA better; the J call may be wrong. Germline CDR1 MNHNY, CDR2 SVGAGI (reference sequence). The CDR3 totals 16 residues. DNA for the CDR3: TGTGCCAGCAGTTCTCAGCGGGGGGGCCCAAGAAACATTCAGTACTTC. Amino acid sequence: CASSSQRGGPRNIQYF.

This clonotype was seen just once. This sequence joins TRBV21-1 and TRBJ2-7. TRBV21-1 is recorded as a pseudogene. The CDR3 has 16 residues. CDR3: CASSKRHSQGPYEQYF. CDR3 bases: TGTGCCAGCAGCAAAAGGCACAGCCAAGGTCCCTACGAGCAGTACTTC.

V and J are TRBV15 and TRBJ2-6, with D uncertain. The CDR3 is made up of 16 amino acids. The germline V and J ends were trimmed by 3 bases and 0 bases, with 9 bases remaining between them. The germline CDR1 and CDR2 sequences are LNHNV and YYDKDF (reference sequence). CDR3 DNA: TGTGCCACCAGCAGGCATGGAAACTCTGGGGCCAACGTCCTGACTTTC. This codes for CATSRHGNSGANVLTF. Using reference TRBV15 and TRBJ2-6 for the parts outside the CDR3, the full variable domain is DAMVIQNPRYQVTQFGKPVTLSCSQTLNHNVMYWYQQKSSQAPKLLFHYYDKDFNNEADTPDNFQSRRPNTSFCFLDIRSPGLGDTAMYLCATSRHGNSGANVLTFGAGSRLTVL.

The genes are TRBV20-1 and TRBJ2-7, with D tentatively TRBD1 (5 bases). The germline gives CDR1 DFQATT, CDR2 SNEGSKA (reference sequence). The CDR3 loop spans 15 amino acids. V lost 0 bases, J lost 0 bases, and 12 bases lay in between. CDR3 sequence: CSARDLPGRSYEQYF. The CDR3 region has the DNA TGCAGTGCTAGAGATCTCCCAGGGCGCTCCTACGAGCAGTACTTC.

The chain's CDR3 is CASSWSTTRRANSPLHF. The CDR3 nucleotides are TGTGCCAGCAGTTGGTCCACTACAAGACGGGCGAATTCACCCCTCCACTTT. The V gene is TRBV27, the J gene TRBJ1-6; no clear D. The V end lost 4 bases, the J end lost 7 bases, and 20 bases lay between the germline ends. The CDR3 runs 17 residues. Germline-derived CDR1 and CDR2 are MNHEY and SMNVEV (reference sequence).

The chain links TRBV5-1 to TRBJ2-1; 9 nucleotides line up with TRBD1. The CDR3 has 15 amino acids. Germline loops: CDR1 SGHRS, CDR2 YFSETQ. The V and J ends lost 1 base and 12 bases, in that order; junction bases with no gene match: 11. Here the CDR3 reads CASSLTGQGGHGQFF. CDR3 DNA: TGCGCCAGCAGCTTGACGGGACAGGGTGGACATGGGCAGTTCTTC.

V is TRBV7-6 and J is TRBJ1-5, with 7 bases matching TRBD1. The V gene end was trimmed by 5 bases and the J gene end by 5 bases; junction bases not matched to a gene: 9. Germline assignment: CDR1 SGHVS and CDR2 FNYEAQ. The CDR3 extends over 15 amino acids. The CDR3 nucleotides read TGTGCCAGCAGCCTGACAGGGAATTGGGATCAGCCCCAGCATTTT. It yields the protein CASSLTGNWDQPQHF.

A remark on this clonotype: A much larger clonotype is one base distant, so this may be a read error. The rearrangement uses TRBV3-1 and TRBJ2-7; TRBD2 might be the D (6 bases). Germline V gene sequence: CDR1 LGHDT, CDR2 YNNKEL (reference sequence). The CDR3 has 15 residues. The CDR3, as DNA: TGTGCCAACAGCCAAGAGGGAGGAAGGTCCTACGAGCAGTACTTC. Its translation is CANSQEGGRSYEQYF.

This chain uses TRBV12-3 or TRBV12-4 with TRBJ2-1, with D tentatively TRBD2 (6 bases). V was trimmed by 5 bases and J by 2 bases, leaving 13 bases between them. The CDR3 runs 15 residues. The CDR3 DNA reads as TGTGCCAGCAGTGATAGAGGGACTGCCTACAATGAGCAGTTCTTC. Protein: CASSDRGTAYNEQFF.

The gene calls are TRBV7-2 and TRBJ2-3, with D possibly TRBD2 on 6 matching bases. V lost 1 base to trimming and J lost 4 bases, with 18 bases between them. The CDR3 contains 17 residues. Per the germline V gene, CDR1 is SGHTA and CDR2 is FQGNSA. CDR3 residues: CASSLGAAGLGADTQYF. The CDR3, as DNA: TGTGCCAGCAGCTTAGGCGCAGCGGGCCTAGGAGCAGATACGCAGTATTTT.

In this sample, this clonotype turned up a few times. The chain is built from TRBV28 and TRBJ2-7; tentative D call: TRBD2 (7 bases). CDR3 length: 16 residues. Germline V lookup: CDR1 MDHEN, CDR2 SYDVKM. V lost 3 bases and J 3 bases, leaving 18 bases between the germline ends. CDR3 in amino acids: CASSFGTIRDYYEQYF. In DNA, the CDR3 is TGTGCCAGCAGTTTTGGGACAATCCGGGACTACTACGAGCAGTACTTC. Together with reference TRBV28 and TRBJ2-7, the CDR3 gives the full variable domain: DVKVTQSSRYLVKRTGEKVFLECVQDMDHENMFWYRQDPGLGLRLIYFSYDVKMKEKGDIPEGYSVSREKKERFSLILESASTNQTSMYLCASSFGTIRDYYEQYFGPGTRLTVT.

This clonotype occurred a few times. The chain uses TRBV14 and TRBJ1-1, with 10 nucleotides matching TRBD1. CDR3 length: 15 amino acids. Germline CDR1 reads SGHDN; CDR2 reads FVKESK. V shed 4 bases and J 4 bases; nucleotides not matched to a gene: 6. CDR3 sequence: CASSLDRTGGTEAFF. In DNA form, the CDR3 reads TGTGCCAGCAGCCTAGACAGGACAGGGGGCACTGAAGCTTTCTTT.

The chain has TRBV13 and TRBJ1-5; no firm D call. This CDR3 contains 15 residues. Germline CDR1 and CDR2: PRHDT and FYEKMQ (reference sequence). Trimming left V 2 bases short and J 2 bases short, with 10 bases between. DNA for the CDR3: TGTGCCAGCAGCTTACGTGAAGTTGGCAATCAGCCCCAGCATTTT. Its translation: CASSLREVGNQPQHF.

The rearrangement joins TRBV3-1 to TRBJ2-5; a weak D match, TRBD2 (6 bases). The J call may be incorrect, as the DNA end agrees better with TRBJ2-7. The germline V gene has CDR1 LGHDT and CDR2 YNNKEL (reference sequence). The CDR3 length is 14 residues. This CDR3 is CASSHVGTPLEQYF. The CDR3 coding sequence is TGTGCCAGCAGCCACGTCGGGACTCCCCTCGAGCAGTACTTC.

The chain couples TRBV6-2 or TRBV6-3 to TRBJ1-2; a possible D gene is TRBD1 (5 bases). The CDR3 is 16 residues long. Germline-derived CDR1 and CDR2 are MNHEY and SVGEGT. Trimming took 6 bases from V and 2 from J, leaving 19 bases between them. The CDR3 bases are TGTGCCAGCAGCCGCGACCAGGGCCAAGGAAACTATGGCTACACCTTC. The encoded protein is CASSRDQGQGNYGYTF.

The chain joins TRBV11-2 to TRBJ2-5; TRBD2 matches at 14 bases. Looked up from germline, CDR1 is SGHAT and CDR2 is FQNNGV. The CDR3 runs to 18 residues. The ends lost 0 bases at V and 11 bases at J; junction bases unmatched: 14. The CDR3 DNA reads TGTGCCAGCAGCTTAGATCTGACTAGCGGGAGGGTGGTCAATGAGCAGTACTTC. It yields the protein CASSLDLTSGRVVNEQYF.

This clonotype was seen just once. Written as DNA, the CDR3 is TGTGCCAGCAGCGGAGGGGGTAAAGCCGGGGAGCTGTTTTTT. Translated, it gives CASSGGGKAGELFF. This chain joins TRBV7-3 and TRBJ2-2, with D perhaps being TRBD1 or TRBD2 (6 bases each). V was pared by 5 bases and J by 6 bases, with 13 bases between. CDR1 SGHTA and CDR2 FQGTGA come from the germline V gene. This CDR3 spans 14 amino acids.

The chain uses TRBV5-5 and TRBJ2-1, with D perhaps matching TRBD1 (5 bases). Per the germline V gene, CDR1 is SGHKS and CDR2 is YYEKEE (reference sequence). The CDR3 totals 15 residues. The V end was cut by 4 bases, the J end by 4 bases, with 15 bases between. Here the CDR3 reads CASSPHVQGYNEQFF. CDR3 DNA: TGTGCCAGCAGCCCTCATGTGCAGGGATACAATGAGCAGTTCTTC.